This TCR beta chain was retrieved from a study of graft-versus-host responses after intestinal transplantation. Overall study context: Recipients were given multivisceral, liver-intestinal, or isolated intestinal transplants. Once they had received anti-thymocyte globulin induction, all recipients took tacrolimus and steroids for approximately three years. Points from the study as a whole: The study found high graft-versus-host to host-versus-graft clonal ratios in allografts of patients with graft-donor T cell macrochimerism. The study associated peak circulating GvH clone levels with early post-transplant HvG declines.

The CDR3 has 15 residues. From germline, CDR1 is LGHNA and CDR2 YNFKEQ. V shed 3 bases and J 0 bases; nucleotides not matched to a gene: 4. Turning to this clone: Its antigen is undetermined.

Graft tissue was processed to release intraepithelial and lamina propria lymphocytes. The data were produced by immunoSEQ multiplex PCR, yet TCRdb's version contains in-frame clones alone and is incomplete. The data show approximately 37,000 clones, approximately 90% seen once. The sample was ileum tissue, taken around seven months after intestinal transplant. This sequence joins TRBV4-2 and TRBJ2-7, with 8 nucleotides matching TRBD2. This receptor was identified in a human patient who received an intestinal transplant, so some T cells may come from the graft donor. This CDR3 reads CASSQVSGASYEQYF. The CDR3 DNA sequence: TGTGCCAGCAGCCAGGTTAGCGGGGCCTCCTACGAGCAGTACTTC.